The 22 T cell receptor beta chains below come from one sample, sequenced in a study of early T cells in non-severe SARS-CoV-2 infection. MiXCR, applied by TCRdb to the 5' RACE reads, yields one record per CDR3 protein. The sample records almost 65,000 distinct CDR3 sequences, 4.9% being singletons. What was sequenced was whole blood. These TCRs come from an adult who was a healthcare worker with PCR-confirmed SARS-CoV-2 infection or an uninfected control (not recorded which).

The table lists this clonotype with many counts. The genes are TRBV15 and TRBJ2-3; tentative D call: TRBD2 (6 bases). Looked up from germline, CDR1 is LNHNV and CDR2 is YYDKDF (reference sequence). This CDR3 contains 14 residues. Trimming removed 1 base from V and 1 base from J, with 6 bases in between. Here the CDR3 DNA reads TGTGCCACCAGCAGAGGGGAGGGCACAGATACGCAGTATTTT. Protein product: CATSRGEGTDTQYF.

This clonotype was recorded a few times. V and J are TRBV4-1 and TRBJ2-2; TRBD2 matches at 10 bases. Per the germline V gene, CDR1 is MGHRA and CDR2 is YSYEKL. The CDR3 covers 15 residues. With V trimmed by 5 bases and J by 1 base, 1 base remained unmatched. The CDR3 bases are TGCGCCAGCAGCTTAGCGGGAGGGAACACCGGGGAGCTGTTTTTT. Protein sequence: CASSLAGGNTGELFF.

This clonotype was observed a few times. The chain combines TRBV10-3 with TRBJ2-3; D is unclear. This CDR3 comprises 12 residues. V was clipped by 8 bases and J by 2 bases, with 8 bases between them. Per germline, CDR1 ENHRY and CDR2 SYGVKD. DNA of the CDR3: TGTGCCATCTCCTTCGACACAGATACGCAGTATTTT. Amino acid sequence: CAISFDTDTQYF.

This clonotype has ten or more counts. V and J are TRBV7-8 and TRBJ1-1; TRBD1 aligns across 11 bases. Germline CDR1 and CDR2: SGHVS and FQNEAQ. V lost 5 bases and J lost 4; bases outside the gene matches: 3. CDR3 size: 14 residues. CDR3 protein: CASSIGQGATEAFF. The CDR3 coding sequence is TGTGCCAGCAGCATCGGACAGGGGGCCACTGAAGCTTTCTTT.

In its sample, this clonotype was seen many times. The V call is TRBV7-3, the J call TRBJ2-3, with D tentatively TRBD1 or TRBD2 (5 bases each). CDR3 length: 16 amino acids. The V end was cut by 5 bases, the J end by 6 bases, with 21 bases between. CDR1 is SGHTA and CDR2 is FQGTGA in the germline V gene. The CDR3 loop reads CASSTMSGTYIDTQYF. The CDR3 DNA follows: TGTGCCAGCAGCACCATGTCCGGGACGTATATTGATACGCAGTATTTT.

This clonotype was recorded at least ten times. This chain links TRBV7-9 with TRBJ2-3, with D possibly being TRBD1 (6 bases). Germline lookup yields CDR1 SEHNR and CDR2 FQNEAQ (reference sequence). The CDR3 is 15 amino acids. With 5 bases removed from V and 0 bases from J, the gap between germline ends came to 12 bases. For the CDR3, the DNA is TGTGCCAGCAGCCAACAGGGCCTAAGCACAGATACGCAGTATTTT. This codes for CASSQQGLSTDTQYF. The whole variable domain, remainder taken from reference TRBV7-9 and TRBJ2-3, is DTGVSQNPRHKITKRGQNVTFRCDPISEHNRLYWYRQTLGQGPEFLTYFQNEAQLEKSRLLSDRFSAERPKGSFSTLEIQRTEQGDSAMYLCASSQQGLSTDTQYFGPGTRLTVL.

This clonotype was detected ten times or more. The chain links TRBV24-1 to TRBJ2-1, with TRBD2 identical over 7 bases. J gave up 1 base and V 10 bases, and 3 bases lay outside the gene matches. This CDR3 spans 13 amino acids. In germline, CDR1 is KGHDR, CDR2 SFDVKD. The CDR3 DNA is TGTGCCACAAGCGGGAAATCCTACAATGAGCAGTTCTTC. It specifies CATSGKSYNEQFF.

A few counts support this clonotype. This chain uses TRBV18 with TRBJ1-4; no clear D gene. Germline CDR1 is KGHSH and CDR2 is LQKENI. V was clipped by 1 base and J by 8 bases, with 11 bases between them. The CDR3 has 14 amino acids. CDR3 protein: CASSPLRAGEKLFF. Written as DNA, the CDR3 is TGTGCCAGCTCACCACTGAGGGCTGGCGAAAAACTGTTTTTT. Filled out from reference TRBV18 and TRBJ1-4, the complete variable domain reads NAGVMQNPRHLVRRRGQEARLRCSPMKGHSHVYWYRQLPEEGLKFMVYLQKENIIDESGMPKERFSAEFPKEGPSILRIQQVVRGDSAAYFCASSPLRAGEKLFFGSGTQLSVL.

The rearrangement uses TRBV24-1 and TRBJ1-1; D remains ambiguous. Trimming shortened V by 4 bases and J by 4 bases, and 12 bases separated the two germline ends. Germline loops: CDR1 KGHDR, CDR2 SFDVKD. The CDR3 extends over 14 amino acids. Here the CDR3 reads CATSDPSMGTEAFF. The CDR3 DNA follows: TGTGCCACCAGTGACCCTAGTATGGGCACTGAAGCTTTCTTT.

The chain carries TRBV7-9 and TRBJ2-7, with D perhaps matching TRBD2 (5 bases). The length of the CDR3 is 15 residues. Looked up from germline, CDR1 is SEHNR and CDR2 is FQNEAQ (reference sequence). V gave up 4 bases and J gave up 3 bases, with 16 bases separating them. The DNA of the CDR3 is TGTGCCAGCAGCTCCGCGCTCGGACTCTACTACGAGCAGTACTTC. Protein product: CASSSALGLYYEQYF.

There are many counts of this clonotype. The chain joins TRBV6-1 to TRBJ1-1; D may be TRBD1 (5 bases). Trimming shortened V by 8 bases and J by 3 bases, and 16 bases separated the two germline ends. This CDR3 spans 14 amino acids. Germline V gene sequence: CDR1 MNHNS, CDR2 SASEGT. This CDR3 is CASLGRLGHTEAFF. The CDR3 nucleotides are TGTGCCAGCTTGGGACGCCTGGGGCACACTGAAGCTTTCTTT.

Only a few counts were recorded for this clonotype. The J gene is TRBJ2-3, the V gene TRBV7-2; 8 bases match TRBD2. Germline CDR1 is SGHTA and CDR2 is FQGNSA. This CDR3 comprises 18 residues. V dropped 5 bases and J dropped 0; count of bases not matched to a gene: 13. The CDR3 protein is CASSLAPLREGSTDTQYF. CDR3 nucleotide sequence: TGTGCCAGCAGCCTGGCCCCTCTTCGGGAGGGGAGCACAGATACGCAGTATTTT.

This clonotype was detected a few times. J is TRBJ2-3 and V is TRBV6-1, with TRBD2 matching over 12 bases. Germline assignment: CDR1 MNHNS and CDR2 SASEGT. The V segment lost 6 bases and the J segment 0 bases; nucleotides outside the gene matches: 10. The CDR3 has 18 residues. CDR3 coding DNA: TGTGCCAGCAGCGAAAGGTTGCTAGCGGGGGGGAGCACAGATACGCAGTATTTT. It translates to CASSERLLAGGSTDTQYF.

On this clonotype: A much larger clone lies one base from this, so it may be a read error. This rearrangement joins TRBV11-2 to TRBJ2-4; 8 bases agree with TRBD1. The V gene's germline CDR1 is SGHAT and CDR2 FQNNGV. With 5 bases clipped from V and 2 bases from J, the junction kept 8 bases outside the gene matches. The CDR3 covers 16 residues. This CDR3 is CASSRQGTVSKNIQYF. The CDR3 DNA reads as TGTGCCAGCAGCAGACAGGGGACAGTTTCCAAAAACATTCAGTACTTC.

This clonotype was picked up a small number of times. The rearrangement uses TRBV11-2 and TRBJ2-1; 8 bases are shared with TRBD2. The V segment lost 0 bases and the J segment 6 bases; nucleotides outside the gene matches: 4. Germline V gene lookup returns CDR1 SGHAT and CDR2 FQNNGV. This CDR3 has 15 amino acids. The CDR3 spells CASSLEGSGSNEQFF. The DNA for the CDR3 is TGTGCCAGCAGCTTAGAAGGAAGCGGGAGCAATGAGCAGTTCTTC.

This clonotype was counted between two and nine times. The chain couples TRBV20-1 to TRBJ2-3, with D perhaps TRBD1 (6 bases). V dropped 7 bases and J dropped 5 bases, with 13 bases sitting between them. This CDR3 has 12 amino acids. Germline lookup yields CDR1 DFQATT and CDR2 SNEGSKA (reference sequence). The chain's CDR3 is CSGWGLGDTQYF. The CDR3 coding sequence is TGCAGTGGTTGGGGGCTTGGAGATACGCAGTATTTT.

This clonotype was seen ten or more times. The rearrangement uses TRBV5-4 and TRBJ2-6; D ambiguous. With 0 bases removed from V and 0 bases from J, the gap between germline ends came to 7 bases. Germline V gives CDR1 SGHNT, CDR2 YYREEE (reference sequence). The CDR3 is 16 residues long. CDR3 protein: CASSLELPSGANVLTF. For the CDR3, the DNA is TGTGCCAGCAGCTTGGAATTACCCTCTGGGGCCAACGTCCTGACTTTC.

This clonotype was detected many times. The chain joins TRBV10-3 to TRBJ2-7; TRBD2 agrees at 16 bases. The CDR3 has 16 amino acids. Germline V gene lookup returns CDR1 ENHRY and CDR2 SYGVKD. V lost 4 bases, J lost 3 bases, and 3 bases stayed unmatched. The DNA of the CDR3 is TGTGCCATCAGTGCGGGACTAGCGGGAGGGTACTACGAGCAGTACTTC. Amino acid sequence: CAISAGLAGGYYEQYF.

The table lists this clonotype with a few counts. This sequence joins TRBV2 and TRBJ1-1, with D perhaps TRBD1 (5 bases). CDR3 size: 14 residues. V shed 8 bases and J shed 1 base, with 14 bases lying between them. CDR1 and CDR2 (germline): SNHLY, FYNNEI. DNA for the CDR3: TGTGCCAGCCTGGGCAGCAGGGCGAACACTGAAGCTTTCTTT. Encoded protein: CASLGSRANTEAFF.

The chain couples TRBV5-4 to TRBJ2-1; 14 bases map to TRBD2. After removal of 4 bases from V and 9 bases from J, the junction contained 6 bases not matched to a gene. This CDR3 comprises 15 residues. The germline V gene has CDR1 SGHNT and CDR2 YYREEE (reference sequence). Written as DNA, the CDR3 is TGTGCCAGCAGCGCGGGACTAGCGGGAGTTACTGAGCAGTTCTTC. Translation gives CASSAGLAGVTEQFF. Supplemented by reference TRBV5-4 and TRBJ2-1, the full variable domain reads ETGVTQSPTHLIKTRGQQVTLRCSSQSGHNTVSWYQQALGQGPQFIFQYYREEENGRGNFPPRFSGLQFPNYSSELNVNALELDDSALYLCASSAGLAGVTEQFFGPGTRLTVL.

This clonotype was counted a few times. One end of the junction fails to match germline, which may point to a read error. The chain couples TRBV6-2 or TRBV6-3 to TRBJ2-1, with TRBD2 matching 12 bases. This CDR3 has 16 amino acids. Germline V gene data show CDR1 as MNHEY and CDR2 as SVGEGT. The CDR3 region is CASSLPGLAGYYEQFF. CDR3 nucleotide sequence: TGTGCCAGCAGTCTCCCGGGACTAGCGGGCTACTATGAGCAGTTCTTC.

The chain combines TRBV20-1 with TRBJ2-1; D uncertain. Between the trimmed V and J ends, which lost 0 bases and 12 bases, there was a span of 12 bases. CDR3 length: 12 amino acids. Germline V lookup: CDR1 DFQATT, CDR2 SNEGSKA (reference sequence). The CDR3 here is CSARDFSARQFF. The CDR3 DNA reads TGCAGTGCTAGAGATTTCAGCGCTCGGCAGTTCTTC.